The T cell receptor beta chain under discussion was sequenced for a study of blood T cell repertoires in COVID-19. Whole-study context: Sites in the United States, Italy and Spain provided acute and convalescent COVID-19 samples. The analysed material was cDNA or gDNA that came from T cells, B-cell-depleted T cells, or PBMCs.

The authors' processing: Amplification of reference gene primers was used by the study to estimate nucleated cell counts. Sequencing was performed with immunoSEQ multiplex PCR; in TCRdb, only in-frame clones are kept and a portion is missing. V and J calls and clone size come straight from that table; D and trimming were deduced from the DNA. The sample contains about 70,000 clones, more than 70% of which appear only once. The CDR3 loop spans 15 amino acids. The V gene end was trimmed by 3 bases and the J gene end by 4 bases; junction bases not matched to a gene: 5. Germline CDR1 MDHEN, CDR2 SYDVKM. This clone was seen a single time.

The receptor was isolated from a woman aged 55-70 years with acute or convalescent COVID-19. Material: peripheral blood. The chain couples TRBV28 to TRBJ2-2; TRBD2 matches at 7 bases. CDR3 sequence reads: CASSLAGVTTGELFF. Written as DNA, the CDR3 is TGTGCCAGCAGTTTGGCGGGGGTTACCACCGGGGAGCTGTTTTTT.